The source of this TCR beta chain is a study of vaccination and CD4 T cells after COVID-19 (dated 2022 in TCRdb). With respect to the entire study: SARS-CoV-2 positivity had been established in the convalescent patients by nasal swab PCR, and mild disease was recorded in roughly ten of these patients and severe disease in one. In the convalescent cohort there were six males and four females, among whom were two Hispanic individuals, seven Caucasians, two Asians and one multiracial person. Participants received two doses of either the Pfizer-BioNTech BNT162b2 vaccine (n=8) or the Moderna mRNA-1273 vaccine (n=2). Post-COVID blood samples from convalescent patients were collected a median of about 100 days after diagnosis, with a range of 35 to 161 days. The time from the second vaccine dose to post-vaccine blood sampling had a median of roughly 79 days and ranged from roughly 12 to 241 days. Overlapping spike peptide pools from SARS-CoV-2 and from the common cold coronaviruses HCoV-NL63, HCoV-OC43 and HCoV-229E were used as culture stimuli. In control cultures, a CEFX viral epitope pool was used as positive control, an HIV-1 Nef peptide pool was used as negative control, or no peptide was added. The spike-specific CD4+ TCR repertoire was compared before and after mRNA vaccination in over 9 COVID-19 convalescent patients and a handful of infection-naive healthy vaccine recipients. What the work shows at the level of the full study, not this receptor alone: Of the vaccine-specific clones in convalescent patients, 304 of 307, or nearly all, reacted only to SARS-CoV-2 spike and did not cross-react with common cold coronaviruses. The median count of SARS-CoV-2-reactive clonotypes went up from 20 to 25 after infection to 35 to 40 after vaccination, although the change was not significant. In convalescent patients, a median around 90% of post-vaccine SARS-CoV-2-reactive clones were detected only after vaccination, suggesting vaccine-specific priming. Only a relatively small number of convalescent patients were included in the study, and early timepoints following natural infection were not analyzed.

The library was obtained by PCR. DNA from cultured CD4+ T cells underwent TCR sequencing with the Oncomine TCR Beta short-read assay at the Johns Hopkins FTIC core. The QIAamp micro DNA kit was used to extract genomic DNA from the cultured CD4+ T cells. Oncomine TCR Beta libraries from cultured CD4+ T cells were pooled using unique dual indexes and sequenced on an Illumina iSeq 100. On the study's bioinformatics: Non-productive sequences were removed, and CDR3s that did not start with C, did not end with F or W, or were shorter than 7 amino acids were discarded. The MANAFEST web application identified antigen-specific clonotypes by comparing peptide-stimulated wells against reference wells and other culture wells. An FDR below 0.05, an odds ratio above 5, and a productive frequency above 0.1% in at least two of three replicate wells were required for clones to be considered positive. A clonotype was classed as cross-reactive if the clonotype showed significant expansion both in SARS-CoV-2 spike wells and in at least one common cold coronavirus spike condition. Levenshtein distances (stringdist) and unrooted phylogenetic trees (ape) in R version 3.6.1 were used to assess CDR3 homology. In-frame beta chains were kept once TCRdb had trimmed the public reads at Q25 with fastp and called clones with MiXCR. Here each entry gathers all rows of one CDR3 protein and keeps the most common genes and DNA. TCRdb's processing, not the authors', yielded these V and J calls. The sample data list 9,000 to 13,000 distinct CDR3 sequences, and over 60% of these were observed just once. Clones ranked in the top ten supply approximately 7.7% of the sample.

Reading the label with the study, this specimen's treatment or condition is: roughly 11-day PBMC culture with coronavirus spike peptide pools or control peptides (ViraFEST assay). The study used the ViraFEST assay, which expanded antigen-specific T cells with peptide pools and then identified expanded clonotypes by TCR sequencing. The convalescent patients' positive SARS-CoV-2 PCR tests were from March to December 2020, which was before the Alpha, Beta and Delta variants emerged in the United States. Roughly 2.1 million PBMCs per well were cultured in IMDM with roughly 5% human AB serum and 8.5 to 10 IU/ml IL-2, plus 10 ug/ml peptide pools. On days 3 and 7, half of the culture medium was replaced with fresh IL-2-containing medium. CD4+ T cells were isolated after roughly 10 days of culture through negative selection using the EasySep CD4+ T cell isolation kit. Ficoll-Paque Plus gradient centrifugation was used to isolate PBMCs from whole blood, and the isolated PBMCs were then either used fresh or cryopreserved at -140C. Culture conditions were generally each tested in triplicate wells.

At the junction V is shortened by 4 bases and J by 7 bases, with 18 bases in between. Taken from cysteine to phenylalanine, the CDR3 has 15 residues. Only the CDR3 portion is preserved as DNA: 45 bases, with reading frame beginning at the first base. CDR1 and CDR2, looked up from the germline V gene (reference sequence), are SGHNT and YYREEE. Note on this clonotype: The specificity of this receptor is unknown. The input lacks base qualities; no much larger clone sits a single base away.

The sample comprised CD4+ T cells from blood, cultured in vitro. This receptor was identified in a human donor who had recovered from COVID-19. Recombination joined TRBV5-4 with TRBJ2-1; matching of 5 bases hints at TRBD1 as the D gene. The CDR3 reads as follows: CASSPTALFTNEQFF. The DNA sequence is as follows: TGTGCCAGCAGCCCGACAGCCCTCTTTACGAATGAGCAGTTCTTC.